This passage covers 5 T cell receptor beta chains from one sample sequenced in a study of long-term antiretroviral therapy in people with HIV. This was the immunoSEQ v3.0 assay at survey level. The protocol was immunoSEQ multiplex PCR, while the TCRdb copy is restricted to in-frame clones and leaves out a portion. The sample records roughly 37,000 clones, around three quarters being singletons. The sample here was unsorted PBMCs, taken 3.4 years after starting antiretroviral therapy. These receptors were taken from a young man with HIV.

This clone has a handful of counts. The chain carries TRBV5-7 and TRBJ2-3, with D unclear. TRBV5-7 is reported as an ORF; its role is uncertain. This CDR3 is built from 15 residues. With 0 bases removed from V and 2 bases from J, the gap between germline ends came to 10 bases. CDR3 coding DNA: TGTGCCAGCAGCTTGGCGGGCGGTTTCACAGATACGCAGTATTTT. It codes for CASSLAGGFTDTQYF.

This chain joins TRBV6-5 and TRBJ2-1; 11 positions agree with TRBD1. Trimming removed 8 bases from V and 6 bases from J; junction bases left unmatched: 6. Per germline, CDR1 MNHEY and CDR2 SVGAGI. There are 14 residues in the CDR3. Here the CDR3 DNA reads TGTGCCAGCCGAACCGGGACAGGGGGCAATGAGCAGTTCTTC. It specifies CASRTGTGGNEQFF.

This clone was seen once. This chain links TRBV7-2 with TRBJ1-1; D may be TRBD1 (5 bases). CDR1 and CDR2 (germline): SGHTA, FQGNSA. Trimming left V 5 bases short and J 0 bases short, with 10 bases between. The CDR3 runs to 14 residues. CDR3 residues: CASSLDTLNTEAFF. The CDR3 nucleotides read TGTGCCAGCAGCCTGGACACACTGAACACTGAAGCTTTCTTT. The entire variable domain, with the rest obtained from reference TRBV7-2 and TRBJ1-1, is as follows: GAGVSQSPSNKVTEKGKDVELRCDPISGHTALYWYRQSLGQGLEFLIYFQGNSAPDKSGLPSDRFSAERTGGSVSTLTIQRTQQEDSAVYLCASSLDTLNTEAFFGQGTRLTVV.

The CDR3: CASSPGTSGRAFYNEQFF. CDR3 DNA sequence: TGTGCCAGCAGCCCGGGGACTAGCGGGAGGGCCTTCTACAATGAGCAGTTCTTC. J is TRBJ2-1 and V is TRBV7-9, with 16 bases lining up with TRBD2. The CDR3 totals 18 residues. CDR1 and CDR2 (germline): SEHNR, FQNEAQ (reference sequence). V shed 5 bases and J 3 bases; nucleotides not matched to a gene: 7.

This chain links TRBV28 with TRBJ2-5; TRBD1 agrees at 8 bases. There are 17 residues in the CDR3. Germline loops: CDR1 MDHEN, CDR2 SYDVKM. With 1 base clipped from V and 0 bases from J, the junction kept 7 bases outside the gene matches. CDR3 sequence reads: CASSLLLDRGNQETQYF. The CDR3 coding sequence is TGTGCCAGCAGTTTATTGCTCGACAGGGGCAACCAAGAGACCCAGTACTTC.